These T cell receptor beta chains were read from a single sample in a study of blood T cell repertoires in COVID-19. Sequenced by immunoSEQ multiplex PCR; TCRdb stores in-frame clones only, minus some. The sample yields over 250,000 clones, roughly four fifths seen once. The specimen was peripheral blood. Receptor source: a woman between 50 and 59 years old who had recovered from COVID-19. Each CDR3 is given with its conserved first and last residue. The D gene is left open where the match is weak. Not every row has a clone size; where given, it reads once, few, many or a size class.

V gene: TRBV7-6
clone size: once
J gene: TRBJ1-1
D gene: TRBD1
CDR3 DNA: TGTGCCAGCAGCTCACAGGGGTTGGAGATATCTGAAGCTTTCTTT
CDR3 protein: CASSSQGLEISEAFF

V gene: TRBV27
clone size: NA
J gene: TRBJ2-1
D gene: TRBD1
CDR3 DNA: TGTGCCAGCAGTTCCGCCGGGACAGCTCGCCACAATGAGCAGTTCTTC
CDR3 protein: CASSSAGTARHNEQFF

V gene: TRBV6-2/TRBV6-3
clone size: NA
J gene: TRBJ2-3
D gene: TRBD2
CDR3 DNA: TGTGCCAGCAGTCCCCGTGGCGGGGGAACAGATACGCAGTATTTT
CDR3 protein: CASSPRGGGTDTQYF

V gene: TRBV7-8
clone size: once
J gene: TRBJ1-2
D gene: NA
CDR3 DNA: TGTGCCAGCAGCCGGGAACAGGGTAGGGGTGGCTACACCTTC
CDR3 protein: CASSREQGRGGYTF

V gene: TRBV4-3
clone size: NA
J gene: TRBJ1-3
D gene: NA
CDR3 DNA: TGCGCCAGCAGCCAACTATCCGGCTCTGGAAACACCATATATTTT
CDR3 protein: CASSQLSGSGNTIYF

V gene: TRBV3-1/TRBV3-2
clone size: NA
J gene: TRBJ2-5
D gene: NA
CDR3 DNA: TGTGCCAGCAGCCAGCAGGGTCCTGAGACCCAGTACTTC
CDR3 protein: CASSQQGPETQYF

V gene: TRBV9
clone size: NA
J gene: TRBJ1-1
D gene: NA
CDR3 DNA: TGTGCCAGCAGCGAGGGGTACATGAACACTGAAGCTTTCTTT
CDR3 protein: CASSEGYMNTEAFF

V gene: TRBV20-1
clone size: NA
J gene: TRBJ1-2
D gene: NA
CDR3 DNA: TGCAGTGCTAGAGCAGGGTATGGCTACACCTTC
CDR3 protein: CSARAGYGYTF

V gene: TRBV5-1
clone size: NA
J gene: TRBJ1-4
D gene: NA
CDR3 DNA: TGCGCCAGCAGCCCGGGTGGGAGGCGGGAAAAACTGTTTTTT
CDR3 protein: CASSPGGRREKLFF

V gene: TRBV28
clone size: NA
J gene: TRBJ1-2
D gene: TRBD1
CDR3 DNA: TGTGCCAGCAGGTTAAGGGACGCCGGGACAGGCTACTATGGCTACACCTTC
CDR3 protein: CASRLRDAGTGYYGYTF

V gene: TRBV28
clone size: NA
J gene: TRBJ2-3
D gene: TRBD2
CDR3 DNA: TGTGCCAGCAGTTCCGCCGGAGCGGGAGTTTCAGATACGCAGTATTTT
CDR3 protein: CASSSAGAGVSDTQYF

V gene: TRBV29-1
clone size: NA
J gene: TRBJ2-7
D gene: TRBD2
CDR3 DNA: TGCAGCGCCGCACTAGCGGAACCCTACGAGCAGTACTTC
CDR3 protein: CSAALAEPYEQYF

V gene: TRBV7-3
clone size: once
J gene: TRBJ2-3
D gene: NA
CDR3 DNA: TGTGCCAGCAGCTTAAGGGCCGATACGCAGTATTTT
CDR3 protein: CASSLRADTQYF

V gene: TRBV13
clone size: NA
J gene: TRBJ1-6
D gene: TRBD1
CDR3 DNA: TGTGCCAGCAGCCCAATTGGACAGGGCCGAAATTCACCCCTCCACTTT
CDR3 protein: CASSPIGQGRNSPLHF

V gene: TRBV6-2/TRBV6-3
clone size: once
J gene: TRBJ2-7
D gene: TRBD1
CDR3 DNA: TGTGCCAGCAGTTACACCGGGACAGGGGGAATCGAGCAGTACTTC
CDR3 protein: CASSYTGTGGIEQYF

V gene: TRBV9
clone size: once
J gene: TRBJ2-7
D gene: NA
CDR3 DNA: TGTGCCAGCAGCCCCCGACTCCATACGGACTACGAGCAGTACTTC
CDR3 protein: CASSPRLHTDYEQYF

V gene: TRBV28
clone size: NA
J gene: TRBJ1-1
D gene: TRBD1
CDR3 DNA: TGTGCCAGCAGCCGACGACAGGGATTGGGAACTGAAGCTTTCTTT
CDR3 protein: CASSRRQGLGTEAFF

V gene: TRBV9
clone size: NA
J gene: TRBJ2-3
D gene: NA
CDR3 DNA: TGTGCCAGCAGCCCGCGGGGTAGCACAGATACGCAGTATTTT
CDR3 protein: CASSPRGSTDTQYF

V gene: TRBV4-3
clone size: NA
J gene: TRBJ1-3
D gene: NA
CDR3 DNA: TGCGCCAGCAGCCAAGGAAGGCACCCGACAGGAATTGGAATCTCTGGAAACACCATATATTTT
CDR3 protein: CASSQGRHPTGIGISGNTIYF

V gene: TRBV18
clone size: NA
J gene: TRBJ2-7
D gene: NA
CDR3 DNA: TGTGCCAGCTCACCACCGTCCAATACCGGGGCCTACGAGCAGTACTTC
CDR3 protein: CASSPPSNTGAYEQYF

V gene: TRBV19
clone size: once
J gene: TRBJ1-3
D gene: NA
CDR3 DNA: TGTGCCAGTAGTATTAGCCTCCAGTCTGGAAACACCATATATTTT
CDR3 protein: CASSISLQSGNTIYF

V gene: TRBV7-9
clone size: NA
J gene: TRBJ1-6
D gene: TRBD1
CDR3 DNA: TGTGCCAGCAGCTCCCGCGGGACAGGGTCCGATTCACCCCTCCACTTT
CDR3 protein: CASSSRGTGSDSPLHF

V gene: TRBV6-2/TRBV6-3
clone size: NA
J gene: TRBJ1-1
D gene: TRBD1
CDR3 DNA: TGTGCCAGCAGTTCACACAGGGGGCGCGAGGGAAACACTGAAGCTTTCTTT
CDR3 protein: CASSSHRGREGNTEAFF

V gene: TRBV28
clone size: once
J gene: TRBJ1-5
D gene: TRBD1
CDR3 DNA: TGTGCCAGCAGAGACAGGGGTGGGGGTAGCAATCAGCCCCAGCATTTT
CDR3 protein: CASRDRGGGSNQPQHF

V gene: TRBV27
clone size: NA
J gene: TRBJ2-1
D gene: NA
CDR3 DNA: TGTGCCAGCAGTTTCCAGATTTCCACAAACAATGAGCAGTTCTTC
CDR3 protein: CASSFQISTNNEQFF

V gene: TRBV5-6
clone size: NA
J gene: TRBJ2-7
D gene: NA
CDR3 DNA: TGTGCCAGCAGCTTGGTGGGAGGCCTATCCTACGAGCAGTACTTC
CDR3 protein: CASSLVGGLSYEQYF

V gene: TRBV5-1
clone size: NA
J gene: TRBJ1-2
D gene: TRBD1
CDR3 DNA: TGCGCCAGCAGCTTGAGTTTGTCGACAGGGGGAGACTATGGCTACACCTTC
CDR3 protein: CASSLSLSTGGDYGYTF

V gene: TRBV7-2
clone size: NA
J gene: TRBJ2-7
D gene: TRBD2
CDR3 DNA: TGTGCCAGCAGCTTAGGAGCGGGAGTCTACGAGCAGTACTTC
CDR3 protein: CASSLGAGVYEQYF

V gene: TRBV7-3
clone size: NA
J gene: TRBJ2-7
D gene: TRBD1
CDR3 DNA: TGTGCCAGCAGCCTCATGCCAGGGGGCGGAGTCGAGCAGTACTTC
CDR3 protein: CASSLMPGGGVEQYF

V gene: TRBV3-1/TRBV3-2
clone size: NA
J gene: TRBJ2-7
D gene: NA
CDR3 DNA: TGTGCCAGCAGCCAAGATATCGACGAGCAGTACTTC
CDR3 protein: CASSQDIDEQYF

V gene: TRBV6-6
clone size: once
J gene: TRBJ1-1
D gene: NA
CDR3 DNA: TGTGCCAGCAGTTACGGGGGCGTAGATGTGGACACTGAAGCTTTCTTT
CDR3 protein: CASSYGGVDVDTEAFF

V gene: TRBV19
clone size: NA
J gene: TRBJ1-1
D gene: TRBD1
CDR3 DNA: TGTGCCAGTAGTATAACAGGGGTCACTGAAGCTTTCTTT
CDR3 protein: CASSITGVTEAFF

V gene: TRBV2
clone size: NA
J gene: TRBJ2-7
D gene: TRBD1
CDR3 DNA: TGTGCCAGCAGCCAATTGACAGGGGGCGACGACGAGCAGTACTTC
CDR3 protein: CASSQLTGGDDEQYF

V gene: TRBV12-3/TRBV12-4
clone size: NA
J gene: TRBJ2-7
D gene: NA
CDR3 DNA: TGTGCCAGCAGTAACAGCTACGAGCAGTACTTC
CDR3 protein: CASSNSYEQYF

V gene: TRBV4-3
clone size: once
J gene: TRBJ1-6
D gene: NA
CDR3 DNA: TGCGCCAGCAGCCAAAACAAAGCGATTTCACCCCTCCACTTT
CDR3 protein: CASSQNKAISPLHF